This entry describes one TCR beta chain. Its target is not known. The CDR3 sequence is 15 residues long. The V gene end was trimmed by 0 bases and the J gene end by 2 bases; junction bases not matched to a gene: 4. Germline assignment: CDR1 SGHRS and CDR2 YFSETQ. The data are from a study of cytomegalovirus exposure and HLA in healthy donors. Study outcomes and limitations: Certain sequence variants were highly shared and formed a cluster, and this cluster was likely a sequencing artifact. An analysis that came later showed most CMV-associated TCR beta chains appearing HLA-restricted. Later on, a genetic analysis was performed. It linked a missense variant in DCLRE1C with V- and J-gene trimming of TCR beta.

The primer mix had 60 Vbeta and 13 Jbeta primers. The table came from immunoSEQ multiplex PCR; TCRdb's copy has only in-frame clones and leaves some out. The sample holds 120,000 to 150,000 clones; roughly 80% are singletons and the top ten take about 0.91%. The chain joins TRBV5-1 to TRBJ2-5, with TRBD1 matching 7 bases. The sample consisted of PBMCs. The clonotype was recovered from a man aged 18 to 30 in good health and CMV-seronegative. CDR3: CASSLVGQEQETQYF. The CDR3 DNA sequence: TGCGCCAGCAGCTTGGTCGGACAGGAACAAGAGACCCAGTACTTC.